This T cell receptor (beta chain) appears in the sequencing data of a study of technical replicates of blood from a handful of donors. Data came from immunoSEQ multiplex PCR; TCRdb stores just in-frame clones and leaves some out. Of 66,000 or so clones listed, around 97% are singletons. The CDR3 has 14 residues. Per germline, CDR1 SEHNR and CDR2 FQNEAQ (reference sequence). Trimming cost V 5 bases and J 5 bases; bases outside gene matches: 5. The sequenced material came from T cells isolated from PBMCs. This TCR derives from a human donor in good health. The chain employs TRBV7-9 and TRBJ1-5, with 8 bases aligning to TRBD1. CDR3 sequence reads: CASSAGQAYQPQHF. In DNA form, the CDR3 reads TGTGCCAGCAGCGCGGGACAGGCCTATCAGCCCCAGCATTTT.